This is a list of T cell receptor beta chains from one sample in a study of shared clonotypes between healthy human individuals. The assay was immunoSEQ multiplex PCR, and TCRdb's table has in-frame clones only and misses some. This sample has fewer than 2.5 million clones, with under 95% found just once. Sequenced input: naive CD4+ T cells from PBMCs. These receptors all stem from a man younger than 35 in good health. Some clones in this sample may be carry-over from other donors' samples. Both conserved end residues are part of each CDR3. A D gene is named only where the DNA matches it firmly. Where a row states a size, it is once, few, many or the class of an expanded clone; other rows omit it.

d_call j_call clone_size v_call cdr3_nt cdr3_aa
. TRBJ2-3 . TRBV11-2 TGTGCCAGCAGCTTAGACATTGGGGGACGCGTAGATACGCAGTATTTT CASSLDIGGRVDTQYF
. TRBJ2-2 . TRBV7-6 TGTGCCAGCAGCTTTAAACCGAACACCGGGGAGCTGTTTTTT CASSFKPNTGELFF
. TRBJ1-2 once TRBV18 TGTGCCAGCTCACCGGCTGTCACGGTTATATCCAACTATGGCTACACCTTC CASSPAVTVISNYGYTF
. TRBJ1-1 . TRBV7-9 TGTGCCAGCAGCCTGGAGAACGATGAAGCTTTCTTT CASSLENDEAFF
. TRBJ1-1 . TRBV7-6 TGTGCCAGCAGAAAGGCAGGGAGCACTGAAGCTTTCTTT CASRKAGSTEAFF
. TRBJ2-3 . TRBV28 TGTGCCAGTGGCTTATCGCGAACAGATACGCAGTATTTT CASGLSRTDTQYF
TRBD2 TRBJ2-7 few TRBV5-1 TGCGCCAGCAGCAGTAGGTCTAGCGGGAACGAGCAGTACTTC CASSSRSSGNEQYF
. TRBJ2-5 . TRBV5-1 TGCGCCAGCAGCTTGTTCGGCAGCGGGGAGACCCAGTACTTC CASSLFGSGETQYF
TRBD1 TRBJ2-1 once TRBV9 TGTGCCAGCAGCGTAGGACAGGGGTTGTACAATGAGCAGTTCTTC CASSVGQGLYNEQFF
TRBD2 TRBJ2-7 . TRBV27 TGTGCCAGCATGGCGGCGGGAGGATCCTACGAGCAGTACTTC CASMAAGGSYEQYF
TRBD1 TRBJ1-4 . TRBV5-4 TGTGCCAGCAGCTTGGTTCAAGGACAGGGGGACGAAAAACTGTTTTTT CASSLVQGQGDEKLFF
TRBD2 TRBJ2-1 . TRBV27 TGTGCCAGCAGTTTTACCGGGAGGGTCTACAATGAGCAGTTCTTC CASSFTGRVYNEQFF
. TRBJ2-3 . TRBV2 TGTGCCAGCATATTAATTGGAGTACAGCGCACAGATACGCAGTATTTT CASILIGVQRTDTQYF
TRBD2 TRBJ2-7 . TRBV27 TGTGCCAGCACCGCTAGGCCGGGAGGGGGACTTCTTAGCTCCTACGAGCAGTACTTC CASTARPGGGLLSSYEQYF
TRBD1 TRBJ1-4 . TRBV5-1 TGCGCCAGCAGCTGGCAGGGGGTGAGAGAAAAACTGTTTTTT CASSWQGVREKLFF
. TRBJ1-5 . TRBV2 TGTGCCAGCACCTTCGGGTTCCGCAATCAGCCCCAGCATTTT CASTFGFRNQPQHF
TRBD2 TRBJ2-7 once TRBV6-1 TGTGCCAGCAGTCATACTAGCGGGAGGGCCTACGAGCAGTACTTC CASSHTSGRAYEQYF
. TRBJ2-2 . TRBV7-2 TGTGCCAGCAGCTCTGGTAGGAAGGGCCGATACACCGGGGAGCTGTTTTTT CASSSGRKGRYTGELFF
. TRBJ1-2 . TRBV5-5 TGTGCCAGCAGCTATGTGGGGGGTAACTATGGCTACACCTTC CASSYVGGNYGYTF
. TRBJ2-1 . TRBV11-2 TGTGCCAGCGGGGATGGGGGCGCAAGCTCCTACAATGAGCAGTTCTTC CASGDGGASSYNEQFF